This TCR beta chain was profiled in a study of blood T cell repertoires in COVID-19 (dated by TCRdb to 2019 to 2021). Regarding the complete study: Samples from collaborators originated in the United States, Italy and Spain and spanned both the acute and convalescent phases of COVID-19. The prospective study material was composed of cDNA or gDNA derived from T cells, B-cell-depleted T cells, or PBMCs. Where available, HLA class I and class II types were taken from metadata supplied by the sample provider and were not determined by assay-based typing. The repertoires were made available in a free public database intended to serve as a resource for research on the immune response to SARS-CoV-2. The dataset comprised deeply sampled blood TCRbeta repertoires from subjects exposed to, actively infected with, or recovered from COVID-19. Nearly every sample came with metadata listing a de-identified subject ID, COVID-19 status, age in years and sex. The samples were drawn from two sources: the first 160 participants of the ongoing ImmuneRACE study, and over 950 subjects contributed by 6 global collaborators. Findings and caveats that apply to the study as a whole: The amount of clinical and demographic metadata varied by source and participant and was provided uncurated.

The immunoSEQ Assay, a bias-controlled multiplex PCR, was used to amplify TCRbeta CDR3 regions from genomic DNA. The paper's processing steps were these. Nucleated cell counts per sample were estimated from amplification of reference gene primers within the assay. Sequence reads were collapsed and filtered to measure the absolute abundance of every unique TCRbeta CDR3 rearrangement. Productive Simpson clonality was computed per sample as the square root of Simpson's diversity index over productive rearrangements. Sourced from immuneACCESS, this table was stored by TCRdb with only in-frame sequences that have V and J called. A share of the clones is absent; for the studies checked, an unresolved V gene accounts for under half, and the remainder has no known explanation. The V and J calls and the clone size are those of that table, but D and trimming were determined from the DNA. Present in this sample are approximately 290,000 clones, around 81% of which were seen just once. The ten top clones hold around a sixth of the sample.

One collaborating source in Seattle enrolled patients while the patients were actively infected and followed the patients over time throughout the course of disease. Whole blood was collected in K2EDTA tubes by collaborating institutions according to the institutions' own protocols. For TCRbeta analysis, collaborator samples were shipped as frozen whole blood, as isolated PBMCs, or as DNA extracted from either sample type. The germline V gene sets CDR1 to SGHVS and CDR2 to FQNEAQ. Spanning cysteine to phenylalanine, the CDR3 consists of 17 amino acids. This entry keeps only the CDR3 DNA: 51 bases, framed from base 1. The trim is 0 bases for V and 7 bases for J, with a gap of 21 bases between the germline ends. Details on this clone: This clone's antigen is unknown. No base qualities exist here, and no much larger clone lies one base off it.

This chain is built from TRBV7-8 and TRBJ1-2; no D gene is confidently identified. The TCR originated in an older person with COVID-19, enrolled during active disease. The sequenced sample consisted of peripheral blood. In nucleotide form, the sequence is TGTGCCAGCAGCTTAGCAGAGGACCAAGGGAGAGCTTTTGGCTACACCTTC. The translation is CASSLAEDQGRAFGYTF.